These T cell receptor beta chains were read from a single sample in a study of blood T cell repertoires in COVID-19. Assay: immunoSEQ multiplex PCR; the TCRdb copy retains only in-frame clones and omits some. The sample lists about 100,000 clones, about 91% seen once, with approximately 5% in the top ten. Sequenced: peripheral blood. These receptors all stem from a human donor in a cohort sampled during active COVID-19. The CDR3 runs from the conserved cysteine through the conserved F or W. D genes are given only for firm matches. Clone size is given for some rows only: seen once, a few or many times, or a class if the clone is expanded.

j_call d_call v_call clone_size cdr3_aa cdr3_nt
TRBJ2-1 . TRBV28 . CASRTGSWEQFF TGTGCCAGCAGAACGGGTTCTTGGGAGCAGTTCTTC
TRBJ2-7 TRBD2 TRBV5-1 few CASSLPDTSGRGEQYF TGCGCCAGCAGCTTGCCGGACACTAGCGGGAGAGGCGAGCAGTACTTC
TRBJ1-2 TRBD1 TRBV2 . CASRALQGAGSGYTF TGTGCCAGCAGGGCCCTCCAGGGGGCGGGCAGTGGCTACACCTTC
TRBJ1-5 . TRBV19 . CASSLRVAEQPQHF TGTGCCAGTAGTCTCCGGGTCGCGGAGCAGCCCCAGCATTTT
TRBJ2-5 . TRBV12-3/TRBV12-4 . CASSLPGRETQYF TGTGCCAGCAGTTTACCCGGGAGAGAGACCCAGTACTTC
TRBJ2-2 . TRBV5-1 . CASTWDNPNTGELFF TGCGCCAGCACATGGGACAATCCGAACACCGGGGAGCTGTTTTTT
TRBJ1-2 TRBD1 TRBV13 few CASSFRTGFGYTF TGTGCCAGCAGCTTCAGGACAGGGTTTGGCTACACCTTC
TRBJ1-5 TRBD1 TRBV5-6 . CASSFSLRDRGHQPQHF TGTGCCAGCAGCTTTTCCTTGAGGGACAGGGGGCATCAGCCCCAGCATTTT
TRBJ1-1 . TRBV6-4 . CASSDTSRGTEAFF TGTGCCAGCAGTGACACAAGCCGGGGAACTGAAGCTTTCTTT
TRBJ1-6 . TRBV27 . CASSLSRRGSYNLPLHF TGTGCCAGCAGTTTATCTCGTCGGGGATCCTATAATTTACCCCTCCACTTT
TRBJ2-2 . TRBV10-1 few CASSQVANTGELFF TGCGCCAGCAGTCAGGTTGCGAACACCGGGGAGCTGTTTTTT
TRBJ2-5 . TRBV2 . CASRATRGPQETQYF TGTGCCAGCAGGGCGACTAGGGGACCCCAAGAGACCCAGTACTTC
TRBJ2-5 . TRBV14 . CASSQVVRAAQYF TGTGCCAGCAGCCAAGTTGTCCGTGCGGCCCAGTACTTC
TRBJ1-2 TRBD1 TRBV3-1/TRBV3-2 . CASSQGMGITGTGKSGYTF TGTGCCAGCAGCCAAGGGATGGGCATCACCGGGACAGGGAAGAGTGGCTACACCTTC
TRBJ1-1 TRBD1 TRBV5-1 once CASSLGQGYTEAFF TGCGCCAGCAGCTTGGGACAGGGGTACACTGAAGCTTTCTTT
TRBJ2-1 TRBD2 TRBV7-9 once CASSPIAGVNNEQFF TGTGCCAGCAGCCCAATAGCGGGAGTAAACAATGAGCAGTTCTTC
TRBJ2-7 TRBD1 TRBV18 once CASSPSTGGYEQYF TGTGCCAGCTCCCCATCGACAGGGGGTTACGAGCAGTACTTC
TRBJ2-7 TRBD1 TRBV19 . CASSPSRDRGAYRYF TGTGCCAGTAGTCCCAGTCGGGACAGGGGAGCTTATCGGTACTTC
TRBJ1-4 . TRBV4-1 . CASSQDYVGGNEKLFF TGCGCCAGCAGCCAAGATTATGTGGGAGGGAATGAAAAACTGTTTTTT
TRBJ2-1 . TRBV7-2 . CASSLAASRLPYNEQFF TGTGCCAGCAGCTTAGCGGCATCTAGGTTACCTTACAATGAGCAGTTCTTC
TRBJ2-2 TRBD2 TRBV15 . CATSRDFVLAGGPRAGELFF TGTGCCACCAGCAGAGATTTCGTCCTAGCGGGAGGGCCAAGGGCCGGGGAGCTGTTTTTT
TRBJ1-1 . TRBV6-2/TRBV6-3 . CASSYSGGAMNTEAFF TGTGCCAGCAGTTACTCGGGAGGGGCCATGAACACTGAAGCTTTCTTT
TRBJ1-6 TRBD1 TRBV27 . CASSLSGTGTVSPLHF TGTGCCAGCAGTTTATCAGGGACAGGTACCGTTTCACCCCTCCACTTT
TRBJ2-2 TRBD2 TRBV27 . CASREVLGTGELFF TGTGCCAGCCGGGAGGTTCTGGGAACCGGGGAGCTGTTTTTT
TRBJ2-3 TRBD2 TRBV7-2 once CASSLGAGGGTDTQYF TGTGCCAGCAGCTTAGGAGCGGGAGGGGGCACAGATACGCAGTATTTT
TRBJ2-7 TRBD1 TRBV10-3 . CAISESRGHEQYF TGTGCCATCAGTGAGTCTAGGGGGCACGAGCAGTACTTC
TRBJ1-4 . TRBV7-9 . CASSPGKGEKLFF TGTGCCAGCAGCCCCGGGAAGGGTGAAAAACTGTTTTTT
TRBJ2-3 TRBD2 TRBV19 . CASSAGTSGRGRDTQYF TGTGCCAGTAGTGCTGGGACTAGCGGGAGGGGAAGAGATACGCAGTATTTT
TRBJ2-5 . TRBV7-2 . CASSFSGQETQYF TGTGCCAGCAGCTTTTCAGGTCAAGAGACCCAGTACTTC
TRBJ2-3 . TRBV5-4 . CASRTDLITDTQYF TGTGCCAGCAGAACAGACCTTATCACAGATACGCAGTATTTT
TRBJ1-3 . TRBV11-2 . CASSPGLQSSGNTIYF TGTGCCAGCAGCCCGGGTTTGCAAAGCTCTGGAAACACCATATATTTT
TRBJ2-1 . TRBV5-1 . CASSSTAGSYNEQFF TGCGCCAGCAGCTCGACAGCTGGCTCCTACAATGAGCAGTTCTTC
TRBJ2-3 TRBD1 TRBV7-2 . CASSRDRSTDTQYF TGTGCCAGCAGTAGGGACAGAAGCACAGATACGCAGTATTTT
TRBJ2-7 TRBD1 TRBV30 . CAAGGREQYF TGTGCCGCAGGGGGACGCGAGCAGTACTTC
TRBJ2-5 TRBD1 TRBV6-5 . CAGSYQTRTGQETQYF TGTGCCGGCAGTTATCAAACGCGGACAGGGCAAGAGACCCAGTACTTC
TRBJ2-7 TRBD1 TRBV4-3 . CASSQATGVYEQYF TGCGCCAGCAGCCAAGCGACAGGGGTCTACGAGCAGTACTTC
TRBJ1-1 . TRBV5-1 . CASSYTSGNTEAFF TGCGCCAGCAGCTATACGTCGGGGAACACTGAAGCTTTCTTT
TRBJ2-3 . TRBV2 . CASSDMRRGGDTQYF TGTGCCAGCAGTGATATGCGGAGGGGCGGGGATACGCAGTATTTT
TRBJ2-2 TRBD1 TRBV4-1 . CASSSHRGTGGSGELFF TGCGCCAGCAGCTCACACCGCGGGACAGGAGGTTCCGGGGAGCTGTTTTTT
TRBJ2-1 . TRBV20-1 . CSASTGDLRYPPRGEQFF TGCAGTGCTAGTACGGGAGATCTAAGGTATCCGCCTCGGGGCGAGCAGTTCTTC
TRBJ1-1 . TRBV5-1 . CASTPGRVNTEAFF TGCGCCAGCACGCCGGGGAGGGTTAACACTGAAGCTTTCTTT
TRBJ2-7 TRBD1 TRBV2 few CASSNSGQGAYEQYF TGTGCCAGCAGTAACTCTGGACAGGGGGCCTACGAGCAGTACTTC
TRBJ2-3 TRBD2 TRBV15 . CATGTSGRASTDTQYF TGTGCCACCGGGACTAGCGGGAGGGCTAGCACAGATACGCAGTATTTT
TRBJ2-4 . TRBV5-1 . CASSSAGSGAKNIQYF TGCGCCAGCAGCTCTGCAGGGTCGGGAGCCAAAAACATTCAGTACTTC
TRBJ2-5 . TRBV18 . CASSPRSDREETQYF TGTGCCAGCTCACCACGGTCAGACCGGGAAGAGACCCAGTACTTC
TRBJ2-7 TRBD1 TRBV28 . CASKEPGTVLYEQYF TGTGCCAGCAAGGAGCCTGGGACAGTTTTGTACGAGCAGTACTTC
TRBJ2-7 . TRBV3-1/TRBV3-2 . CASSLGGEQYF TGTGCCAGCAGCCTCGGGGGAGAGCAGTACTTC
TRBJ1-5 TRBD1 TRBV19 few CASSIDSPLLTGKDQPQHF TGTGCCAGTAGTATAGATTCCCCCCTCTTGACAGGGAAAGATCAGCCCCAGCATTTT
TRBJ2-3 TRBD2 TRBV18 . CASSPASGRGSGTDTQYF TGTGCCAGCTCACCAGCTAGCGGGAGAGGGTCTGGCACAGATACGCAGTATTTT
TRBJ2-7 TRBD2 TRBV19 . CASSVGLVSYEQYF TGTGCCAGTAGTGTAGGACTAGTCTCCTACGAGCAGTACTTC
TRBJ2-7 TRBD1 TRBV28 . CASIPGQRIYEQYF TGTGCCAGCATTCCGGGACAGAGAATTTACGAGCAGTACTTC
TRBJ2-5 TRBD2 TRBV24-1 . CATRKAGDQTQYF TGTGCCACCCGCAAAGCGGGGGATCAGACCCAGTACTTC
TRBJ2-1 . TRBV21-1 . CASSKDGQGYGGSSYNEQFF TGTGCCAGCAGCAAAGACGGACAGGGGTACGGCGGGAGCTCCTACAATGAGCAGTTCTTC
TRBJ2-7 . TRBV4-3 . CARRDSSFYEQYF TGCGCCCGTAGGGACTCATCATTCTACGAGCAGTACTTC
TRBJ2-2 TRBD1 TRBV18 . CASSPPVRDSSGGELFF TGTGCCAGCTCACCACCGGTCCGGGACAGTTCAGGCGGGGAGCTGTTTTTT
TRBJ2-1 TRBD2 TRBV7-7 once CASSLAPSGSSNEQFF TGTGCTAGCAGCTTAGCCCCCAGCGGGAGCTCCAATGAGCAGTTCTTC
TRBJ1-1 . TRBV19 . CASSMGPDKSLEAFF TGTGCCAGTAGTATGGGTCCAGACAAATCACTTGAAGCTTTCTTT
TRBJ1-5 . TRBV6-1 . CASSEIQGSRSQPQHF TGTGCCAGCAGTGAAATTCAGGGGTCGAGGAGTCAGCCCCAGCATTTT
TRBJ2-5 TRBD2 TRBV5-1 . CASSTGTSGSVKTQYF TGCGCCAGCAGCACAGGGACTAGCGGGAGTGTAAAGACCCAGTACTTC
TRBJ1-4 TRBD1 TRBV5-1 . CASSWGPGQFNEKLFF TGCGCCAGCAGCTGGGGACCGGGACAGTTTAATGAAAAACTGTTTTTT